These 8 T cell receptor beta chains originate from one sample sequenced in a study of blood T cell repertoires in COVID-19. The table came from immunoSEQ multiplex PCR; TCRdb's copy has only in-frame clones and leaves some out. The sample holds about 49,000 clones, 85% to 95% seen once. The source material was peripheral blood. These receptor sequences come from a man between 60 and 75 years old with COVID-19, enrolled during active disease.

The J gene is TRBJ2-1, the V gene TRBV6-5; 8 bases match TRBD2. The CDR3 consists of 15 residues. V lost 5 bases to trimming and J lost 2 bases; unmatched junction nucleotides: 5. Looked up from germline, CDR1 is MNHEY and CDR2 is SVGAGI. The chain's CDR3 is CASSLTSDPYNEQFF. CDR3 coding DNA: TGTGCCAGCAGTCTGACTAGCGATCCCTACAATGAGCAGTTCTTC.

The genes are TRBV28 and TRBJ2-7; no clear D. This CDR3 has 13 amino acids. CDR1 and CDR2 from the germline V gene are MDHEN and SYDVKM. Between the trimmed V and J ends, which lost 7 bases and 0 bases, there was a span of 10 bases. In DNA, the CDR3 is TGTGCCAGCACCCCCGGGTTCTCCTACGAGCAGTACTTC. Amino acids: CASTPGFSYEQYF.

V and J are TRBV2 and TRBJ2-1; 9 bases align to TRBD1. CDR3 length: 15 residues. V gave up 6 bases and J gave up 3 bases; unmatched junction bases: 6. CDR1 is SNHLY and CDR2 is FYNNEI in the germline V gene. Written as DNA, the CDR3 is TGTGCCAGCAGGGAGGGACAGGGCTACTACAATGAGCAGTTCTTC. Residues: CASREGQGYYNEQFF.

J is TRBJ2-2 and V is TRBV19; 10 bases agree with TRBD2. CDR1 is LNHDA, CDR2 SQIVND, per germline (reference sequence). The CDR3 loop spans 16 amino acids. Germline trimming cut 3 bases from V and 7 bases from J; bases unmatched to any gene: 8. CDR3 DNA: TGTGCCAGTAGTATTTGGGTGACTAGCGGGCTCGGGGAGCTGTTTTTT. Residues: CASSIWVTSGLGELFF.

This chain links TRBV29-1 with TRBJ1-3; D is unresolved. CDR1 and CDR2 (germline): SQVTM, ANQGSEA. Deletions cut 5 bases from V and 0 bases from J, with 11 bases between. The CDR3 extends over 14 amino acids. For the CDR3, the DNA is TGCAGCGTTTCAAGGGAGACCTCTGGAAACACCATATATTTT. Its protein product is CSVSRETSGNTIYF. Using reference TRBV29-1 and TRBJ1-3 for the parts outside the CDR3, the full variable domain is SAVISQKPSRDICQRGTSLTIQCQVDSQVTMMFWYRQQPGQSLTLIATANQGSEATYESGFVIDKFPISRPNLTFSTLTVSNMSPEDSSIYLCSVSRETSGNTIYFGEGSWLTVV.

This chain uses TRBV5-4 with TRBJ2-7; 12 bases are a match to TRBD2. Germline CDR1 reads SGHNT; CDR2 reads YYREEE (reference sequence). CDR3 length equals 16 residues. J lost 3 bases, V lost 4 bases, and 8 bases had no gene match. The CDR3 region has the DNA TGTGCCAGCAGCCCTGCTAGCGGGAGGGCCGTCTACGAGCAGTACTTC. Translated: CASSPASGRAVYEQYF.

In its sample, this clone was seen a few times. The chain couples TRBV4-2 to TRBJ2-7; no clear D. Trimming removed 1 base at V and 2 bases at J, with 12 bases between. From germline, CDR1 is LGHNA and CDR2 YNFKEQ. This CDR3 region has 15 residues. CDR3 residues: CASSQGDIWPYEQYF. For the CDR3, the DNA is TGTGCCAGCAGCCAAGGAGACATCTGGCCCTACGAGCAGTACTTC.

The chain joins TRBV6-5 to TRBJ1-2, with TRBD1 matching 8 bases. Germline V gene sequence: CDR1 MNHEY, CDR2 SVGAGI. The trim removed 6 bases at V and 4 bases at J, leaving 7 bases unmatched. The CDR3 runs to 14 residues. The CDR3 coding sequence is TGTGCCAGCAGGGCGGCAGGGGGCGGCTATGGCTACACCTTC. Its translation is CASRAAGGGYGYTF.